These 27 T cell receptor beta chains originate from one sample sequenced in a study of blood T cells in healthy people across ages. Sample-barcoded 5' priming and a J-beta primer mix drove a second PCR of about 6 to 11 cycles. MiXCR, run by TCRdb on the 5' RACE reads, gives a single entry per CDR3 protein. The data contain about 730,000 distinct CDR3 sequences, roughly 47% of them seen just once; the ten biggest clones take up more than 20%. The sequencing input was blood. These receptors all come from a woman aged 60-75 years in good health.

The chain employs TRBV25-1 and TRBJ1-1, with D perhaps TRBD1 (6 bases). The germline V and J ends were trimmed by 5 bases and 5 bases, with 15 bases remaining between them. The CDR3 loop spans 14 amino acids. CDR1 MGHDK and CDR2 SYGVNS come from the germline V gene. CDR3 nucleotides: TGTGCCAGCAGTCGGGACATTCCGGGGACTGAAGCTTTCTTT. Amino acids: CASSRDIPGTEAFF.

The chain has TRBV7-2 and TRBJ2-1; D could derive from TRBD1 or TRBD2 (6 bases each). V gave up 5 bases and J gave up 8 bases, with 16 bases separating them. The germline V gene encodes CDR1 SGHTA and CDR2 FQGNSA. CDR3 length: 14 residues. Here the CDR3 reads CASSGGHWGYEQFF. CDR3 DNA: TGTGCCAGCAGCGGGGGGCACTGGGGGTATGAGCAGTTCTTC.

The V and J genes are TRBV4-1 and TRBJ1-5; D is undetermined. The CDR3 length is 14 residues. The germline gives CDR1 MGHRA, CDR2 YSYEKL. V lost 1 base to trimming and J lost 0 bases, with 4 bases between them. CDR3 in amino acids: CASSQGNSNQPQHF. In DNA, the CDR3 is TGCGCCAGCAGCCAAGGGAATAGCAATCAGCCCCAGCATTTT.

This chain connects TRBV20-1 to TRBJ2-2; tentatively, D is TRBD2 (6 bases). The CDR3 has 15 amino acids. V lost 1 base to trimming and J lost 2 bases, with 11 bases between them. CDR1 is DFQATT and CDR2 is SNEGSKA in the germline V gene (reference sequence). CDR3 sequence reads: CSARGEVSNTGELFF. For the CDR3, the DNA is TGCAGTGCTAGAGGGGAGGTTTCAAACACCGGGGAGCTGTTTTTT.

The chain couples TRBV28 to TRBJ2-7; D ambiguous. Germline CDR1 reads MDHEN; CDR2 reads SYDVKM. The CDR3 runs to 11 residues. Trimming removed 4 bases at V and 5 bases at J, with 6 bases between. The CDR3 reads CASSSWDEQYF. The CDR3 bases are TGTGCCAGCAGTTCCTGGGACGAGCAGTACTTC.

The rearrangement joins TRBV3-2 to TRBJ2-1. TRBV3-2 is termed a pseudogene. The CDR3 totals 8 residues. CDR3 DNA: TGTGCCAGGCTAGAGCAGTTCTTC. Protein product: CARLEQFF.

This clonotype has more than one count but fewer than ten. The rearrangement links TRBV28 to TRBJ2-7; TRBD2 matches at 10 bases. The CDR3 covers 15 residues. Per germline, CDR1 MDHEN and CDR2 SYDVKM. V lost 0 bases, J lost 5 bases, and 4 bases stayed unmatched. CDR3 region: CASSLWASGGDEQYF. In DNA form, the CDR3 reads TGTGCCAGCAGTTTATGGGCTAGCGGGGGTGACGAGCAGTACTTC.

This clonotype was detected ten times or more. The chain carries TRBV7-9 and TRBJ2-1, with D tentatively TRBD2 (7 bases). CDR3 length: 15 residues. Germline-derived CDR1 and CDR2 are SEHNR and FQNEAQ (reference sequence). The V and J ends lost 5 bases and 8 bases respectively, with 19 bases between them. Here the CDR3 reads CASSLRGGRSHEQFF. DNA of the CDR3: TGTGCCAGCAGCCTTAGGGGGGGCCGTAGCCATGAGCAGTTCTTC.

This clonotype was seen a handful of times. The rearrangement uses TRBV24-1 and TRBJ2-5; D is undetermined. The CDR3 runs 14 residues. The V end was cut by 4 bases, the J end by 7 bases, with 15 bases between. Germline CDR1 and CDR2: KGHDR and SFDVKD. The CDR3 DNA reads as TGTGCCACCAGTGAGCGACCCCCTTCGGCGACCCAGTACTTC. Translation gives CATSERPPSATQYF.

As for this clonotype: A much larger clone lies one base from this, so it may be a read error. The chain is built from TRBV6-5 and TRBJ2-7; D ambiguous. Germline V gives CDR1 MNHEY, CDR2 SVGAGI. CDR3 length: 14 residues. Deletions cut 5 bases from V and 3 bases from J, with 14 bases between. CDR3 in DNA: TGTGCCAGCAGTGACGCGTCCGGAAACTACGAGCAGTACTTC. It yields the protein CASSDASGNYEQYF.

The chain joins TRBV14 to TRBJ2-7; 7 bases are a match to TRBD1. The CDR3 consists of 16 residues. The germline V gene has CDR1 SGHDN and CDR2 FVKESK. Trimming took 4 bases from V and 7 from J; bases not matched to a gene: 16. The CDR3 DNA is TGTGCCAGCAGCCGCCTGACAGGGTTGAGTTCGATGGAGCAGTACTTC. Translated: CASSRLTGLSSMEQYF. Using reference TRBV14 and TRBJ2-7 for the parts outside the CDR3, the full variable domain is EAGVTQFPSHSVIEKGQTVTLRCDPISGHDNLYWYRRVMGKEIKFLLHFVKESKQDESGMPNNRFLAERTGGTYSTLKVQPAELEDSGVYFCASSRLTGLSSMEQYFGPGTRLTVT.

The rearrangement joins TRBV2 to TRBJ2-6, with 9 bases aligning to TRBD1. V lost 6 bases to trimming and J lost 0 bases; unmatched junction nucleotides: 6. This CDR3 has 17 residues. Germline-derived CDR1 and CDR2 are SNHLY and FYNNEI. CDR3: CASRGQGISSGANVLTF. The CDR3 bases are TGTGCCAGCAGAGGACAGGGGATAAGCTCTGGGGCCAACGTCCTGACTTTC.

The rearrangement links TRBV2 to TRBJ1-1; 11 bases align to TRBD1. With 6 bases clipped from V and 11 bases from J, the junction kept 8 bases outside the gene matches. This CDR3 has 13 amino acids. The V gene's germline CDR1 is SNHLY and CDR2 FYNNEI. CDR3 bases: TGTGCCAGCAGCGCGGGACAGGGGGTTCATGCTTTCTTT. Translation gives CASSAGQGVHAFF.

The V and J genes are TRBV29-1 and TRBJ2-4; possible D gene TRBD1, 7 bases. Germline CDR1 is SQVTM and CDR2 is ANQGSEA. The CDR3 has 13 residues. Trimming left V 4 bases short and J 7 bases short, with 14 bases between. The CDR3 DNA reads as TGCAGCGTTGTAGGGGCAGGGGGGAACATTCAGTACTTC. This sequence encodes CSVVGAGGNIQYF. Variable domain in full (rest from reference TRBV29-1 and TRBJ2-4): SAVISQKPSRDICQRGTSLTIQCQVDSQVTMMFWYRQQPGQSLTLIATANQGSEATYESGFVIDKFPISRPNLTFSTLTVSNMSPEDSSIYLCSVVGAGGNIQYFGAGTRLSVL.

The chain couples TRBV4-1 to TRBJ1-2, with D maybe TRBD1 (6 bases). The CDR3 covers 16 residues. CDR1 MGHRA and CDR2 YSYEKL come from the germline V gene. V gave up 1 base and J gave up 0 bases, with 12 bases separating them. CDR3 bases: TGCGCCAGCAGCCAAGGTGGACAGCTCGCTAACTATGGCTACACCTTC. Translation gives CASSQGGQLANYGYTF.

The chain has TRBV4-2 and TRBJ2-5; D perhaps matches TRBD1 (5 bases). V lost 4 bases and J lost 1, with 19 bases in between. This CDR3 is 17 amino acids long. In germline, CDR1 is LGHNA, CDR2 YNFKEQ. The CDR3 nucleotides are TGTGCCAGCAGCCCCCTGGGGCGACCAAACCTCCAAGAGACCCAGTACTTC. Protein sequence: CASSPLGRPNLQETQYF.

The J gene is TRBJ1-5, the V gene TRBV28; a possible D gene is TRBD1 (6 bases). V lost 4 bases to trimming and J lost 4 bases, with 11 bases between them. In germline, CDR1 is MDHEN, CDR2 SYDVKM. There are 14 residues in the CDR3. DNA of the CDR3: TGTGCCAGCAGTTCTGGACAGAATAATCAGCCCCAGCATTTT. Its protein is CASSSGQNNQPQHF. Full variable domain (rest looked up from reference TRBV28 and TRBJ1-5): DVKVTQSSRYLVKRTGEKVFLECVQDMDHENMFWYRQDPGLGLRLIYFSYDVKMKEKGDIPEGYSVSREKKERFSLILESASTNQTSMYLCASSSGQNNQPQHFGDGTRLSIL.

This clonotype was detected only a few times. V is TRBV11-1 and J is TRBJ1-2, with D unclear. Germline V gives CDR1 SGHAT, CDR2 FQDESV (reference sequence). The CDR3 has 16 residues. The ends were cut back, 5 bases at V and 3 bases at J, with 19 bases in the middle. The chain's CDR3 is CASSPVGYRKDYGYTF. The DNA for the CDR3 is TGTGCCAGCAGCCCGGTGGGGTACCGAAAGGACTATGGCTACACCTTC.

The chain links TRBV6-5 to TRBJ2-7; 9 bases fit TRBD2. J was trimmed by 5 bases and V by 0 bases; bases with no gene match: 8. CDR1 MNHEY and CDR2 SVGAGI come from the germline V gene. CDR3 length: 16 residues. The CDR3, as DNA: TGTGCCAGCAGTTACTCGTCGCGGGGGGGTATCGACGAGCAGTACTTC. The encoded protein is CASSYSSRGGIDEQYF.

This sequence joins TRBV21-1 and TRBJ2-1; TRBD2 is the table's D call, not checked against the DNA. The assigned J gene may be wrong: the sequence end matches TRBJ2-7 better. TRBV21-1 is a listed pseudogene. The CDR3 covers 18 residues. The CDR3: CASSKKSSVSLPYNEQYF. CDR3 bases: TGTGCCAGCAGCAAAAAATCCTCGGTCTCCCTCCCCTACAATGAGCAGTACTTC.

This clonotype was counted between two and nine times. J is TRBJ2-1 and V is TRBV7-2, with 7 bases fitting TRBD2. The V and J ends lost 3 bases and 9 bases, in that order; junction bases with no gene match: 17. The length of the CDR3 is 17 residues. Germline CDR1 is SGHTA and CDR2 is FQGNSA. The CDR3 sequence: CASSLGGGAGRGPEQFF. The CDR3 DNA is TGTGCCAGCAGCTTGGGTGGGGGAGCGGGACGAGGGCCTGAGCAGTTCTTC.

This rearrangement joins TRBV9 to TRBJ2-1; D is possibly TRBD1 or TRBD2 (7 bases each). CDR1 and CDR2 (germline): SGDLS, YYNGEE. Trimming took off 3 bases at V and 6 bases at J, with 25 bases between the two ends. The CDR3 is 18 residues long. CDR3 DNA: TGTGCCAGCAGCGCACAGGGGACTACTACCATTACCCTCAATGAGCAGTTCTTC. Protein: CASSAQGTTTITLNEQFF.

The chain couples TRBV29-1 to TRBJ1-2; D uncertain. Per germline, CDR1 SQVTM and CDR2 ANQGSEA. V was cut by 0 bases and J by 0 bases, with 11 bases left in between. The CDR3 has 15 residues. The DNA for the CDR3 is TGCAGCGTTGAAGATGCGAGGAGGCCTAACTATGGCTACACCTTC. Its translation is CSVEDARRPNYGYTF.

Points on this clonotype: It may be a read error: a sequence one base away is much more abundant. This chain uses TRBV29-1 with TRBJ2-4; a weak D match, TRBD2 (7 bases). Trimming pared 4 bases from V and 13 bases from J, leaving 26 bases between. Germline V lookup: CDR1 SQVTM, CDR2 ANQGSEA. The CDR3 is made up of 15 amino acids. CDR3 nucleotide sequence: TGCAGCGTTGGGGGTGGGGGGGGGCTTTACAATGAGCAGTACTTC. This codes for CSVGGGGGLYNEQYF.

This clonotype was observed at least ten times. This rearrangement joins TRBV29-1 to TRBJ2-7; 10 nucleotides align to TRBD1. Germline CDR1 and CDR2: SQVTM and ANQGSEA. This CDR3 has 13 residues. Trimming removed 5 bases from V and 6 bases from J; junction bases left unmatched: 7. CDR3 in amino acids: CSVRRRDRGEQYF. CDR3 bases: TGCAGCGTTAGACGGAGGGACAGGGGCGAGCAGTACTTC.

This clonotype occurred a few times. The chain employs TRBV10-3 and TRBJ1-5; tentative D call: TRBD1 (6 bases). The germline gives CDR1 ENHRY, CDR2 SYGVKD. This CDR3 contains 15 residues. Trimming took 0 bases from V and 1 from J, leaving 7 bases between them. The CDR3 loop is CAISESQGSNQPQHF. The CDR3 coding sequence is TGTGCCATCAGTGAGTCACAGGGCAGCAATCAGCCCCAGCATTTT.

The rearrangement joins TRBV7-8 to TRBJ2-7, with D possibly matching TRBD2 (6 bases). V dropped 5 bases and J dropped 0 bases, with 17 bases sitting between them. This CDR3 is 16 amino acids long. Germline V gene sequence: CDR1 SGHVS, CDR2 FQNEAQ. The CDR3 reads CASSRSRASDSYEQYF. CDR3 bases: TGTGCCAGCAGCCGCTCGCGGGCTAGCGACTCCTACGAGCAGTACTTC. Looking up the rest from reference TRBV7-8 and TRBJ2-7 gives the full variable domain: GAGVSQSPRYKVAKRGQDVALRCDPISGHVSLFWYQQALGQGPEFLTYFQNEAQLDKSGLPSDRFFAERPEGSVSTLKIQRTQQEDSAVYLCASSRSRASDSYEQYFGPGTRLTVT.